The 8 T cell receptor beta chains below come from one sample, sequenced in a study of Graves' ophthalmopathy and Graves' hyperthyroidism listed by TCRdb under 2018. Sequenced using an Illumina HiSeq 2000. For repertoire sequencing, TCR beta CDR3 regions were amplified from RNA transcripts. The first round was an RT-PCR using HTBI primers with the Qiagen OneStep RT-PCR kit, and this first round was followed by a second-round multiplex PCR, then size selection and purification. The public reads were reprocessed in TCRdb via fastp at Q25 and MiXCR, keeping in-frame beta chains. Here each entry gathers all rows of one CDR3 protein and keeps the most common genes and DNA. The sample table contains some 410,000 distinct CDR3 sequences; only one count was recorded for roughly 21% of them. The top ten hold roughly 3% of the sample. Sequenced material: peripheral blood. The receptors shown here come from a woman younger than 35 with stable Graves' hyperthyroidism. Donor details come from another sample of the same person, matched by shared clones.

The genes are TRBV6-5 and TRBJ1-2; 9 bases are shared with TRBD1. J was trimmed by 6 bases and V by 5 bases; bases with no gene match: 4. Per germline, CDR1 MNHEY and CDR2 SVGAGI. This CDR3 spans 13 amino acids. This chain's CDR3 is CASSNRGRDGYTF. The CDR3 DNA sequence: TGTGCCAGCAGTAACAGGGGGCGGGATGGCTACACCTTC.

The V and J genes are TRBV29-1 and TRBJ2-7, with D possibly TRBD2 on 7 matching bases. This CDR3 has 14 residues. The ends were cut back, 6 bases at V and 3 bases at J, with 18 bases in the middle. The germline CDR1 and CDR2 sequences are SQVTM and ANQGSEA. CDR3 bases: TGCAGCGTCGACAGAGGGAGGGGGGACTACGAGCAGTACTTC. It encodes CSVDRGRGDYEQYF.

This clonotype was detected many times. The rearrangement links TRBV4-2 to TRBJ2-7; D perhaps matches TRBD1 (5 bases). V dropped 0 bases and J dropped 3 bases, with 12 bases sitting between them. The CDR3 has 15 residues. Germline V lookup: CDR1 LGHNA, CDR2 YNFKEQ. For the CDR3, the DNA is TGTGCCAGCAGCCAAGAAGGGCAGGGCATCTACGAGCAGTACTTC. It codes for CASSQEGQGIYEQYF.

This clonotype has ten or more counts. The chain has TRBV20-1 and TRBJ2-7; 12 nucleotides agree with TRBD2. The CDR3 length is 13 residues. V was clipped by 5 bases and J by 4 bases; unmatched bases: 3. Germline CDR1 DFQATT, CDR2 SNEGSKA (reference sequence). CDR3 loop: CSARLAGEYEQYF. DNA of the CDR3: TGCAGTGCTCGACTAGCGGGAGAGTACGAGCAGTACTTC.

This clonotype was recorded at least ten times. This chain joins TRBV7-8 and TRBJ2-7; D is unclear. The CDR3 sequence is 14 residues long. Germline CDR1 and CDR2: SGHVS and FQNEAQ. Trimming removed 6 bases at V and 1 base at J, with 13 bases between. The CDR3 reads CASSYPPDSYEQYF. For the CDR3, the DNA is TGTGCCAGCAGTTACCCACCTGATTCCTACGAGCAGTACTTC.

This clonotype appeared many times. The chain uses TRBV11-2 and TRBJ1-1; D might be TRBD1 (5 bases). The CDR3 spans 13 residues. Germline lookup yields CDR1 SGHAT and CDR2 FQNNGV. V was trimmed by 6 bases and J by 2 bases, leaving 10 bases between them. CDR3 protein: CASRATVNTEAFF. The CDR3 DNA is TGTGCCAGCAGGGCGACAGTTAACACTGAAGCTTTCTTT.

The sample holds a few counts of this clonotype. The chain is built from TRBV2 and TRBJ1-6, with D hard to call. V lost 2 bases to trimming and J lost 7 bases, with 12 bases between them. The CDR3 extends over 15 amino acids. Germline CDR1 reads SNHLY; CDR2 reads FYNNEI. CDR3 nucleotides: TGTGCCAGCAGTGAAACCGGGAACCGAAATTCACCCCTCCACTTT. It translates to CASSETGNRNSPLHF.

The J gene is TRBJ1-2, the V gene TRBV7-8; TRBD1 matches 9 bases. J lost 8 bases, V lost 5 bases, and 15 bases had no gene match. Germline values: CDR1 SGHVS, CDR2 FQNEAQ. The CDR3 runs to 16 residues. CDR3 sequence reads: CASSPNRFGTGSGYTF. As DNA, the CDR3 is TGTGCCAGCAGCCCGAACCGATTCGGGACAGGGAGCGGCTACACCTTC.